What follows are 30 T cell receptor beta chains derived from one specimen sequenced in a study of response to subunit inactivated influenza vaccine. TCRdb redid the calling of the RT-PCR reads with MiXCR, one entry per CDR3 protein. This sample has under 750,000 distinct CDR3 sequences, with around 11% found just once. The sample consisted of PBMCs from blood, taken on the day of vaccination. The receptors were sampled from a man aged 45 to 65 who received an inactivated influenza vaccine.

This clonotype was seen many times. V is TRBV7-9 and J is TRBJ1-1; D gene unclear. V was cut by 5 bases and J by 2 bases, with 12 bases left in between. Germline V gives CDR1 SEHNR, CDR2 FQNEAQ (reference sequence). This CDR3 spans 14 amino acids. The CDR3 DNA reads TGTGCCAGCAGCCCCCACGAGGGTAACACTGAAGCTTTCTTT. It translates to CASSPHEGNTEAFF.

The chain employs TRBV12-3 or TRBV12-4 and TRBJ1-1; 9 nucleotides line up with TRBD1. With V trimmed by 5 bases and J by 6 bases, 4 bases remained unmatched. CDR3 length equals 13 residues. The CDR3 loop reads CASSKQGASEAFF. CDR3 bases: TGTGCCAGCAGTAAACAGGGGGCCTCTGAAGCTTTCTTT.

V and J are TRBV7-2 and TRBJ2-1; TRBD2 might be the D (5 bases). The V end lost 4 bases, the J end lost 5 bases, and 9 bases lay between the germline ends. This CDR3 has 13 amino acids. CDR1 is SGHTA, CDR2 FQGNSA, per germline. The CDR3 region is CASSSLSDNEQFF. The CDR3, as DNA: TGTGCCAGCAGCTCCCTTAGCGACAATGAGCAGTTCTTC.

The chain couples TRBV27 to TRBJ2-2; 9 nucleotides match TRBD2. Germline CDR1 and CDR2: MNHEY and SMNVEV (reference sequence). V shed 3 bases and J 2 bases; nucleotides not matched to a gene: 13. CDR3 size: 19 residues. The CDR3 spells CASSFPFSGLARNTGELFF. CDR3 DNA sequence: TGTGCCAGCAGTTTCCCGTTCTCGGGACTAGCTCGTAACACCGGGGAGCTGTTTTTT.

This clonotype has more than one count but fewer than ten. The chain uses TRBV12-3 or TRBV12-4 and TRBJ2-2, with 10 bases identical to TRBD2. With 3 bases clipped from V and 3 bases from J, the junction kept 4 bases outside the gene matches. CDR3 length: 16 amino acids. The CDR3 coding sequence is TGTGCCAGCAGTTTGGCTAGCGGGGGATACACCGGGGAGCTGTTTTTT. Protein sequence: CASSLASGGYTGELFF.

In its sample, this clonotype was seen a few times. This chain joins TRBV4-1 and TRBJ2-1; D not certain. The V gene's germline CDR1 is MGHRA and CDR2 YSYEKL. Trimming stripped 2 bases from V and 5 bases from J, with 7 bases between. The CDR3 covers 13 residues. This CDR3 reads CASSQQRNNEQFF. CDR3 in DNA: TGCGCCAGCAGCCAACAACGGAACAATGAGCAGTTCTTC.

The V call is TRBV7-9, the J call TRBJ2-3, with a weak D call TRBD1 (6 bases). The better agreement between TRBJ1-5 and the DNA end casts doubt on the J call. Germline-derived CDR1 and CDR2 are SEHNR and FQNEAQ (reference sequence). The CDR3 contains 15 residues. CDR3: CASRPSGGALDTQHF. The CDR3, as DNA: TGTGCCAGCAGACCAAGCGGGGGGGCCTTAGATACGCAGCATTTT.

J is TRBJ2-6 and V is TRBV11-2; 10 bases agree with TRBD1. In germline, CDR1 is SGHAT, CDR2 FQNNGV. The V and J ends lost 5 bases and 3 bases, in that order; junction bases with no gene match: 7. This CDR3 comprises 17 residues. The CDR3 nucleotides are TGTGCCAGCAGCATGGGACAGGGGTCATATGGGGCCAACGTCCTGACTTTC. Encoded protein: CASSMGQGSYGANVLTF.

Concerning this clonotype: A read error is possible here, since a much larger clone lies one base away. CDR3 loop: CASSSKGFSNQPQHF. The CDR3 coding sequence is TGTGCCAGCAGTTCAAAAGGGTTTAGCAATCAGCCCCAGCATTTT. The genes are TRBV27 and TRBJ1-5, with D unresolved. V lost 4 bases and J 0 bases, leaving 10 bases between the germline ends. This CDR3 is built from 15 residues. The germline gives CDR1 MNHEY, CDR2 SMNVEV (reference sequence).

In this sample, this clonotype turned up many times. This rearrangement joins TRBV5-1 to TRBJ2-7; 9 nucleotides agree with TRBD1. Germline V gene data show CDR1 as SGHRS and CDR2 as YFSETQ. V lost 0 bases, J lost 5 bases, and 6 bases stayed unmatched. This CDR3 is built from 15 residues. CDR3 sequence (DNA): TGCGCCAGCAGCTTGGCTGGACAGGGGATCGACGAGCAGTACTTC. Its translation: CASSLAGQGIDEQYF. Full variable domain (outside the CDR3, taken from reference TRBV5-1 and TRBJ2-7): KAGVTQTPRYLIKTRGQQVTLSCSPISGHRSVSWYQQTPGQGLQFLFEYFSETQRNKGNFPGRFSGRQFSNSRSEMNVSTLELGDSALYLCASSLAGQGIDEQYFGPGTRLTVT.

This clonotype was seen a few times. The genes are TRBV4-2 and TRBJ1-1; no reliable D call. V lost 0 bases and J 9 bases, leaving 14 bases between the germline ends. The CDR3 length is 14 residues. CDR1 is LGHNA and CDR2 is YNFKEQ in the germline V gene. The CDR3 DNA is TGTGCCAGCAGCCAAGATAGTTTGGGCGCTCAAGCTTTCTTT. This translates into CASSQDSLGAQAFF.

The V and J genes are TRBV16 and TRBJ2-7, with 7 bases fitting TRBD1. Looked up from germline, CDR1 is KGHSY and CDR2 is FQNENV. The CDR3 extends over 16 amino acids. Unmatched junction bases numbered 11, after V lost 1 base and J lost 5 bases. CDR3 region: CASSQLGGTGVHEQYF. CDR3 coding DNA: TGTGCCAGCAGCCAATTAGGGGGAACAGGGGTCCACGAGCAGTACTTC.

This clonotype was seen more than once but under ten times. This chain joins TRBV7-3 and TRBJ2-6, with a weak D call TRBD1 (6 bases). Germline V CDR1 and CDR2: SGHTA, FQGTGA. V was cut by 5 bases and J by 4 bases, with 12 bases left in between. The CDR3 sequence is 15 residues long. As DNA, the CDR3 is TGTGCCAGCAGCCAAACAGGGTACGGGGCCAACGTCCTGACTTTC. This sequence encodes CASSQTGYGANVLTF. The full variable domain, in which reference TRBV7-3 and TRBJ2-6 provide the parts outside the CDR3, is GAGVSQTPSNKVTEKGKYVELRCDPISGHTALYWYRQSLGQGPEFLIYFQGTGAADDSGLPNDRFFAVRPEGSVSTLKIQRTERGDSAVYLCASSQTGYGANVLTFGAGSRLTVL.

The CDR3 DNA reads TGTGCCAGCAGCTTGGCTGCCGGGACAGGGGGCTATGGCTACACCTTC. Encoded protein: CASSLAAGTGGYGYTF. The rearrangement uses TRBV7-6 and TRBJ1-2; 11 bases are shared with TRBD1. Per the germline V gene, CDR1 is SGHVS and CDR2 is FNYEAQ. This CDR3 comprises 16 residues. Trimming removed 3 bases from V and 4 bases from J; junction bases left unmatched: 7.

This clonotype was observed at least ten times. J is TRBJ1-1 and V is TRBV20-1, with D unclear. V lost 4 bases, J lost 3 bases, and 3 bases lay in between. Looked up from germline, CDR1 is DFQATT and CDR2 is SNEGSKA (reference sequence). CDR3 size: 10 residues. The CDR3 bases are TGCAGTGCTAAAGACACTGAAGCTTTCTTT. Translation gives CSAKDTEAFF.

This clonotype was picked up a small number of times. The CDR3 sequence is CASSSRGSYGYTF. DNA for the CDR3: TGTGCCAGCAGCTCAAGGGGTTCCTATGGCTACACCTTC. The chain is built from TRBV7-2 and TRBJ1-2; tentatively, D is TRBD1 (5 bases). Looked up from germline, CDR1 is SGHTA and CDR2 is FQGNSA. The CDR3 is 13 amino acids. The V end lost 4 bases, the J end lost 4 bases, and 10 bases lay between the germline ends. The entire variable domain, with the rest obtained from reference TRBV7-2 and TRBJ1-2, is as follows: GAGVSQSPSNKVTEKGKDVELRCDPISGHTALYWYRQSLGQGLEFLIYFQGNSAPDKSGLPSDRFSAERTGGSVSTLTIQRTQQEDSAVYLCASSSRGSYGYTFGSGTRLTVV.

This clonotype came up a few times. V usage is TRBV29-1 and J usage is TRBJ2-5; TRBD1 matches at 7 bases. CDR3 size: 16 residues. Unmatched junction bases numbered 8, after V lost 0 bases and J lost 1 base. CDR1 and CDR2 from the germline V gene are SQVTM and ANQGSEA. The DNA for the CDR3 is TGCAGCGTTGAAGATCTAGCCGGGACAGTCCAAGAGACCCAGTACTTC. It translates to CSVEDLAGTVQETQYF.

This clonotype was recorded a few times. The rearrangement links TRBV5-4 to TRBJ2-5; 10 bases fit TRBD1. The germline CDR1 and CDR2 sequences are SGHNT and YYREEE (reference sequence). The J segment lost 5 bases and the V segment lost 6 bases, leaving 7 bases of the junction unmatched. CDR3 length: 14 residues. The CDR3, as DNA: TGTGCCAGCACCAATAGACAGGGGGCCGAGACCCAGTACTTC. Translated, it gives CASTNRQGAETQYF.

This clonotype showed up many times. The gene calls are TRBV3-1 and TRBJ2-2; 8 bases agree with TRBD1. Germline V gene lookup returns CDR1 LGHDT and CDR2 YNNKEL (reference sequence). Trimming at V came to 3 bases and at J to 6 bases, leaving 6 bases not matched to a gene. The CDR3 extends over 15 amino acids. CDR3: CASSQPGGASGELFF. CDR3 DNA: TGTGCCAGCAGCCAGCCAGGGGGCGCTTCCGGGGAGCTGTTTTTT.

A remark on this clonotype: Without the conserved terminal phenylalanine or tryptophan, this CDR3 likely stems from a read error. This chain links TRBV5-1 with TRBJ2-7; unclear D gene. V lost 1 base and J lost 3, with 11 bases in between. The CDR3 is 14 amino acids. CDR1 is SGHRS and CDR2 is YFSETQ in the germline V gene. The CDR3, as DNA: TGCGCCAGCAGCTTGTTGGCCAGCGACTACGAGCAGTACTTA. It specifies CASSLLASDYEQYL.

Written as DNA, the CDR3 is TGTGCCAGCAGAGCCGGGACAGACAATCAGCCCCAGCATTTT. This sequence encodes CASRAGTDNQPQHF. The rearrangement links TRBV2 to TRBJ1-5, with TRBD1 matching over 7 bases. This CDR3 spans 14 amino acids. J was trimmed by 3 bases and V by 6 bases; bases with no gene match: 5. Germline values: CDR1 SNHLY, CDR2 FYNNEI.

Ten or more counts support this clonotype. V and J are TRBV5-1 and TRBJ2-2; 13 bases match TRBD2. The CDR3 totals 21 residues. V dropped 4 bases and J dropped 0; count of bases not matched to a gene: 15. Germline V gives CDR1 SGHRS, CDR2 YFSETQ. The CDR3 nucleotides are TGCGCCAGCAGCCCACGGACGGGACTAGCGGGGACCATCGCGAACACCGGGGAGCTGTTTTTT. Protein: CASSPRTGLAGTIANTGELFF. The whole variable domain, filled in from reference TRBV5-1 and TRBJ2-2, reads KAGVTQTPRYLIKTRGQQVTLSCSPISGHRSVSWYQQTPGQGLQFLFEYFSETQRNKGNFPGRFSGRQFSNSRSEMNVSTLELGDSALYLCASSPRTGLAGTIANTGELFFGEGSRLTVL.

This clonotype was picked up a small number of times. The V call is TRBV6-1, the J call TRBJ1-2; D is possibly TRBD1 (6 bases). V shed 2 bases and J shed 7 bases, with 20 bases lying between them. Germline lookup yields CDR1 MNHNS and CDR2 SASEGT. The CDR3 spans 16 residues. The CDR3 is CASSERIGRGGPGYTF. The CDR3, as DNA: TGTGCCAGCAGTGAACGAATCGGCAGGGGCGGGCCTGGCTACACCTTC.

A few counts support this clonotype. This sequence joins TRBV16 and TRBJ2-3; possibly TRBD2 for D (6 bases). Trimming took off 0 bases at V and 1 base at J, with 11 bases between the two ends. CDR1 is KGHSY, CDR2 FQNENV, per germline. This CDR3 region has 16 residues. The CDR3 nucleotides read TGTGCCAGCAGCCAATCGATGGGCGGGGGCACAGATACGCAGTATTTT. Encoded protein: CASSQSMGGGTDTQYF.

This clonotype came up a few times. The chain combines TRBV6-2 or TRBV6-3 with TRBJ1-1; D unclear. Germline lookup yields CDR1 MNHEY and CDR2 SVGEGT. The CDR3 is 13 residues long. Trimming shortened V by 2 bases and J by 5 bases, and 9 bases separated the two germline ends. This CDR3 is CASSYLGKTEAFF. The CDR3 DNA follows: TGTGCCAGCAGTTACCTGGGGAAAACTGAAGCTTTCTTT.

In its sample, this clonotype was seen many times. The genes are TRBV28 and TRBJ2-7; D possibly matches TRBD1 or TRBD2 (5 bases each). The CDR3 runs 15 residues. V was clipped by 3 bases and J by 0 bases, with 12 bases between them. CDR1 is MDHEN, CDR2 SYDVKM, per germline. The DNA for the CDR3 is TGTGCCAGCAGTTTGAGGGGCCCGAGCTCCTACGAGCAGTACTTC. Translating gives CASSLRGPSSYEQYF.

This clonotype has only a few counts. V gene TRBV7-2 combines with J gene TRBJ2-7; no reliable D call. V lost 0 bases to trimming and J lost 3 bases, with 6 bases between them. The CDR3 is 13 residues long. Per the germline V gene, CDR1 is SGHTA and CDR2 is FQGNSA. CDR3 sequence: CASSLAISYEQYF. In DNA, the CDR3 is TGTGCCAGCAGCTTAGCCATAAGCTACGAGCAGTACTTC.

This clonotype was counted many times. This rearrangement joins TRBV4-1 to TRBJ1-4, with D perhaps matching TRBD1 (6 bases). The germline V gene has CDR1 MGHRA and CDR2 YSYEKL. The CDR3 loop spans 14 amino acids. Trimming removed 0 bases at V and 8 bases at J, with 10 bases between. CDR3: CASSQEGAGEKLFF. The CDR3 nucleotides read TGCGCCAGCAGCCAAGAGGGGGCAGGCGAAAAACTGTTTTTT.

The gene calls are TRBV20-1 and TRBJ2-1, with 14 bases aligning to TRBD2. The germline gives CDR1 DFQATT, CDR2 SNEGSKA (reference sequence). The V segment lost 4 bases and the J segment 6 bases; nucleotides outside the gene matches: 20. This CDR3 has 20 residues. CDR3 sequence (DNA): TGCAGTGCTAACGCTATCCCGGGACTAGCGGGAGAGAGGGGAGGCAATGAGCAGTTCTTC. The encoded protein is CSANAIPGLAGERGGNEQFF.

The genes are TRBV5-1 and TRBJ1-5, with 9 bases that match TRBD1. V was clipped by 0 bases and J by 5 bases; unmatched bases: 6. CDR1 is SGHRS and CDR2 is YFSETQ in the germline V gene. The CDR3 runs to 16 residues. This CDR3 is CASSLGTTGGDQPQHF. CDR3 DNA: TGCGCCAGCAGCTTGGGAACGACAGGGGGTGATCAGCCCCAGCATTTT.